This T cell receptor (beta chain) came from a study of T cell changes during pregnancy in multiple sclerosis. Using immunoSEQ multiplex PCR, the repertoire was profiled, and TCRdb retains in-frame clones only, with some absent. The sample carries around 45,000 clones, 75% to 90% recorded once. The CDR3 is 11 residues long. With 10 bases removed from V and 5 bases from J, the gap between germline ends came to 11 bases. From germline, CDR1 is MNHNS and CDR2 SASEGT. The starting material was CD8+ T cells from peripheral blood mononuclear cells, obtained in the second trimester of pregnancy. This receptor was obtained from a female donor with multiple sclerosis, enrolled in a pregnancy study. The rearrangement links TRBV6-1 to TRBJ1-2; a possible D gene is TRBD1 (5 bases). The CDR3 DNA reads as TGTGCCATCGCGACAGCTTATGGCTACACCTTC. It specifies CAIATAYGYTF.